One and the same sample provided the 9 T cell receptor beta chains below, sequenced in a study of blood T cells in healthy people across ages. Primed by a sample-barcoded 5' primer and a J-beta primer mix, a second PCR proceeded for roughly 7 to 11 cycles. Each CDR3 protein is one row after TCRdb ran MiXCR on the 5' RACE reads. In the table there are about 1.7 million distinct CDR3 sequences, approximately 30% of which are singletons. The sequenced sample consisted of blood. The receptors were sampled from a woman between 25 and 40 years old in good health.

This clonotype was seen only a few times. CDR3 in DNA: TGCAGCGCTACGACGGGACAGGGCGTCAATGAGCAGTTCTTC. It is translated as CSATTGQGVNEQFF. V and J are TRBV29-1 and TRBJ2-1; 9 bases align to TRBD1. From germline, CDR1 is SQVTM and CDR2 ANQGSEA. V lost 7 bases, J lost 6 bases, and 10 bases stayed unmatched. The CDR3 has 14 residues.

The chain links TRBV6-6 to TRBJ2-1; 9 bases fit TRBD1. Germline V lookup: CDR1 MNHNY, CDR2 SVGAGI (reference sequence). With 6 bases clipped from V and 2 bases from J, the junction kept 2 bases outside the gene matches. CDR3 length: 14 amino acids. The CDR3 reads CASRTGGTYNEQFF. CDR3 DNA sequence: TGTGCCAGCAGGACAGGGGGAACCTACAATGAGCAGTTCTTC.

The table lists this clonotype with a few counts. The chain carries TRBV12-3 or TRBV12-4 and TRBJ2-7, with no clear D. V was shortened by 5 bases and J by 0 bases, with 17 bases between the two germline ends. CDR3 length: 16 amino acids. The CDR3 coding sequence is TGTGCCAGCAGTCTCGTGGGCGGCAGGTACTCCTACGAGCAGTACTTC. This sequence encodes CASSLVGGRYSYEQYF.

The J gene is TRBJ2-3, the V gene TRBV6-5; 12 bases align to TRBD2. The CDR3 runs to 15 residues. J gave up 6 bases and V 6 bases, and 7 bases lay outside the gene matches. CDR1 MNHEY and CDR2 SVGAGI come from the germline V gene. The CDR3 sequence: CASSRLAGDRDTQYF. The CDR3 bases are TGTGCCAGCAGCCGACTAGCGGGGGACCGGGATACGCAGTATTTT.

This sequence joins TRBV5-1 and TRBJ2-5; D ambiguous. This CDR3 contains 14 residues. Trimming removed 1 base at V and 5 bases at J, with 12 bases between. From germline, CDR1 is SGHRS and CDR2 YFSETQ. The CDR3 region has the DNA TGCGCCAGCAGCTTGTCCCAGGCTCCCGAGACCCAGTACTTC. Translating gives CASSLSQAPETQYF.

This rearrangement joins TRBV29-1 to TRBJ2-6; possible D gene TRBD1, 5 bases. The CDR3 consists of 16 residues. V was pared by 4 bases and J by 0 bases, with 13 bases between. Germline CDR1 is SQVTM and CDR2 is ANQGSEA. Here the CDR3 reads CSVGRATGSGANVLTF. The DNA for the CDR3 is TGCAGCGTTGGCAGGGCTACAGGCTCTGGGGCCAACGTCCTGACTTTC.

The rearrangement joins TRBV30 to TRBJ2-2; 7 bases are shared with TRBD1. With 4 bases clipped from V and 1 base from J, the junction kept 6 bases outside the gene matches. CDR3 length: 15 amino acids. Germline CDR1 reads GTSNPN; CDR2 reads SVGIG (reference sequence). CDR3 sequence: CAWIGGSRNTGELFF. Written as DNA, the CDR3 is TGTGCCTGGATAGGGGGCTCAAGGAACACCGGGGAGCTGTTTTTT.

The CDR3 is CASSQDRALAGGYNEQFF. The CDR3 region has the DNA TGCGCCAGCAGCCAAGATCGAGCGCTAGCGGGAGGTTACAATGAGCAGTTCTTC. The chain employs TRBV4-1 and TRBJ2-1, with 11 positions matching TRBD2. Germline values: CDR1 MGHRA, CDR2 YSYEKL. The CDR3 loop spans 18 amino acids. Trimming took 0 bases from V and 4 from J; bases not matched to a gene: 8.

The CDR3 spells CSARDWAGGPFESSYNEQFF. DNA for the CDR3: TGCAGTGCTAGAGATTGGGCGGGAGGGCCCTTCGAGAGCTCCTACAATGAGCAGTTCTTC. V is TRBV20-1 and J is TRBJ2-1; 9 nucleotides align to TRBD2. CDR3 length equals 20 residues. The germline V gene has CDR1 DFQATT and CDR2 SNEGSKA (reference sequence). V shed 0 bases, J shed 0 bases, and the junction held 15 bases outside the gene matches.